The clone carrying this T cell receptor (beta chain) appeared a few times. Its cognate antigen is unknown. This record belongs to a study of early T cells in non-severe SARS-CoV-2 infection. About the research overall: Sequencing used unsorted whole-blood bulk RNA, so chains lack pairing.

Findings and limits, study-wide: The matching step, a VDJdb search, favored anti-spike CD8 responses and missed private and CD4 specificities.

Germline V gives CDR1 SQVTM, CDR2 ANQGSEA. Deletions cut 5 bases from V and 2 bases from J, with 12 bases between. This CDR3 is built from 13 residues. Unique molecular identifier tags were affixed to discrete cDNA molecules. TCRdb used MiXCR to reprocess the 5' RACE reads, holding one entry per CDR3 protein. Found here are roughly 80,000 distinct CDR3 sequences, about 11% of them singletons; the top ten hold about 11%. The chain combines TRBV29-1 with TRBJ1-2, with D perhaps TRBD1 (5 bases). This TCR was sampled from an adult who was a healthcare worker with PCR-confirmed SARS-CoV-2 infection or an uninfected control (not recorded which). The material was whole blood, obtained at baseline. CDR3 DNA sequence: TGCAGCGTTCCGGGACCTCTAAACTATGGCTACACCTTC. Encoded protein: CSVPGPLNYGYTF.